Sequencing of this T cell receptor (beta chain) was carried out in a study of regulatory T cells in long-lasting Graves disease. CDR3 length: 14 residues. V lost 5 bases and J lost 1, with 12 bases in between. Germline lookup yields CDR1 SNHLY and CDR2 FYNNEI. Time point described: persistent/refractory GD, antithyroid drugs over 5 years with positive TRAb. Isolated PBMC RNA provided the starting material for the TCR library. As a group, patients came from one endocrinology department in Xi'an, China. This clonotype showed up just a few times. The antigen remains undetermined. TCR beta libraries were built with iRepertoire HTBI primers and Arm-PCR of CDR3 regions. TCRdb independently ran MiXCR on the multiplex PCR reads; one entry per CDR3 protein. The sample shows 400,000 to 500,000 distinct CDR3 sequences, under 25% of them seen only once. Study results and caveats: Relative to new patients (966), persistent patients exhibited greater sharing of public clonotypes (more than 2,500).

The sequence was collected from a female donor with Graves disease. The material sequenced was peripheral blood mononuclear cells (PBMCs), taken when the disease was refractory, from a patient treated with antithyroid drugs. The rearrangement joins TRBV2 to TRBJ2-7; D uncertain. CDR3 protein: CASSFGSPSYEQYF. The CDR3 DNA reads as TGTGCCAGCAGTTTCGGGTCACCTTCCTACGAGCAGTACTTC.